This record concerns one T cell receptor beta chain sequence. The antigen remains unidentified. The germline CDR1 and CDR2 sequences are LNHDA and SQIVND (reference sequence). This CDR3 contains 14 residues. J gave up 0 bases and V 6 bases, and 1 base lay outside the gene matches. The primer mix had 60 Vbeta and 13 Jbeta primers. TCRdb's table, derived via immunoSEQ multiplex PCR, lists solely in-frame clones and lacks some. The sample lists more than 150,000 clones, 76% occurring once. The data originate from a study of cytomegalovirus exposure and HLA in healthy donors. Study results and caveats: Reported results showed that the classifier diagnosed cytomegalovirus status with high specificity and sensitivity. Most CMV-associated TCR beta chains were later found to appear HLA-restricted. Later, an analysis found that common viral pathogens appeared to be linked with several of the most significant clusters.

Sequenced input: PBMCs. V gene TRBV19 combines with J gene TRBJ1-1, with TRBD1 matching 10 bases. This clonotype originated in a man aged 18 to 30 in good health and CMV-seronegative. CDR3 region: CASRGQGMNTEAFF. CDR3 DNA: TGTGCCAGTAGGGGACAGGGGATGAACACTGAAGCTTTCTTT. The full variable domain, in which reference TRBV19 and TRBJ1-1 provide the parts outside the CDR3, is DGGITQSPKYLFRKEGQNVTLSCEQNLNHDAMYWYRQDPGQGLRLIYYSQIVNDFQKGDIAEGYSVSREKKESFPLTVTSAQKNPTAFYLCASRGQGMNTEAFFGQGTRLTVV.